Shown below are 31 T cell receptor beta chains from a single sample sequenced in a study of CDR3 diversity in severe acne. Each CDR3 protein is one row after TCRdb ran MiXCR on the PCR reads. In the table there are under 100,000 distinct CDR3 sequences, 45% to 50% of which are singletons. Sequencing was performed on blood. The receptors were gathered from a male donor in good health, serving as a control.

CDR3 amino acids: CASRQGARTEAFF. CDR3 coding DNA: TGCGCCAGCCGGCAGGGGGCGCGTACTGAAGCTTTCTTT. The chain employs TRBV5-1 and TRBJ1-1; 8 bases align to TRBD1. V gave up 7 bases and J gave up 5 bases; unmatched junction bases: 7. Per the germline V gene, CDR1 is SGHRS and CDR2 is YFSETQ. The CDR3 spans 13 residues.

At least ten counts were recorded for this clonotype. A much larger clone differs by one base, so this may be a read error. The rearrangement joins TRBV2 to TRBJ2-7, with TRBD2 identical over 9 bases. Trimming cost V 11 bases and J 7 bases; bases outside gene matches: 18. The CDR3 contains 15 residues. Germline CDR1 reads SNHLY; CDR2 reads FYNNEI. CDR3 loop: CAGTEWSSGKGEQYF. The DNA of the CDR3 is TGTGCCGGCACGGAATGGTCTAGCGGGAAGGGGGAGCAGTACTTC.

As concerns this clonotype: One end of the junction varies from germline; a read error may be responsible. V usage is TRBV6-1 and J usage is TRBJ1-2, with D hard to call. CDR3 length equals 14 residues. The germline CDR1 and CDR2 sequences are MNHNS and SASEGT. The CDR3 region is CASGEGTANYGYTF. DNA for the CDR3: TGTGCCAGCGGTGAAGGAACAGCGAACTATGGCTACACCTTC.

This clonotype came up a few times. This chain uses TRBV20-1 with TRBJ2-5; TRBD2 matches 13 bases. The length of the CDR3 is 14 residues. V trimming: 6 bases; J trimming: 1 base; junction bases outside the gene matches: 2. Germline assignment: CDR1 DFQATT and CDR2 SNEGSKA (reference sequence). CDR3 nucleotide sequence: TGCAGTGCCTGGACTAGCGGGGGCCAAGAGACCCAGTACTTC. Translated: CSAWTSGGQETQYF.

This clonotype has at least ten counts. This chain's CDR3 is CASSQIPTGVGYEQYF. The CDR3 DNA reads TGCGCCAGCAGCCAGATACCGACGGGAGTGGGTTACGAGCAGTACTTC. The V gene is TRBV4-1, the J gene TRBJ2-7, with D perhaps matching TRBD2 (6 bases). The V end lost 3 bases, the J end lost 4 bases, and 19 bases lay between the germline ends. This CDR3 has 16 amino acids. CDR1 and CDR2 from the germline V gene are MGHRA and YSYEKL.

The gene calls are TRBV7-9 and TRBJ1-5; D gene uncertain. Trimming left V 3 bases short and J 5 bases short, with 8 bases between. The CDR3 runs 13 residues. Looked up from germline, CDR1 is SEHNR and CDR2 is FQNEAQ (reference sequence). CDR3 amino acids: CASSFHPDQPQHF. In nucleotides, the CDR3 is TGTGCCAGCAGCTTCCATCCCGATCAGCCCCAGCATTTT.

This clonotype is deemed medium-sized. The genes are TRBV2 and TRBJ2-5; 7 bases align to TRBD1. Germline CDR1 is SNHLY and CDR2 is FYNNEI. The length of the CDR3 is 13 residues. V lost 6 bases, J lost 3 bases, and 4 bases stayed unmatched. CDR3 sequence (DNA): TGTGCCAGCAGCGCCGGACAGGAAGAGACCCAGTACTTC. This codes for CASSAGQEETQYF.

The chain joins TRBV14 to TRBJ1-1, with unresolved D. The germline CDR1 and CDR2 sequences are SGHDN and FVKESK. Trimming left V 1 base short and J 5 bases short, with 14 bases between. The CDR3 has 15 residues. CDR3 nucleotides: TGTGCCAGCAGCCAAGCTAACCCTCGACGGACTGAAGCTTTCTTT. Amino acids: CASSQANPRRTEAFF.

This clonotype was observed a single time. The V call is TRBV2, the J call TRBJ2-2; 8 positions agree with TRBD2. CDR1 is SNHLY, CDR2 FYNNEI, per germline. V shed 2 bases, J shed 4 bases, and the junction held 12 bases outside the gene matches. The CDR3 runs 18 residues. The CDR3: CASSERSLAGGSTGELFF. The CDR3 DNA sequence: TGTGCCAGCAGTGAACGTTCCCTGGCGGGAGGTTCCACCGGGGAGCTGTTTTTT. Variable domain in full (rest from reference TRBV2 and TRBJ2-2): EPEVTQTPSHQVTQMGQEVILRCVPISNHLYFYWYRQILGQKVEFLVSFYNNEISEKSEIFDDQFSVERPDGSNFTLKIRSTKLEDSAMYFCASSERSLAGGSTGELFFGEGSRLTVL.

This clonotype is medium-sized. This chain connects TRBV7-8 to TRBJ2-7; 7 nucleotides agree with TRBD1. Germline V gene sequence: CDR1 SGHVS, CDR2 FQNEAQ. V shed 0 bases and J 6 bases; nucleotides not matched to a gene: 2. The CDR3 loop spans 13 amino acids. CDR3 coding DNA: TGTGCCAGCAGCTTAGCGGGGACAGCCGAGCAGTACTTC. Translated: CASSLAGTAEQYF.

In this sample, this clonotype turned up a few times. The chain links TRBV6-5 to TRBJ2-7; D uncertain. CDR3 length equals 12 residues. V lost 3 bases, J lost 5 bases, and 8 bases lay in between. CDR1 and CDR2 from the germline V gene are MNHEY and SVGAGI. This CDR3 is CASSYLNDEQYF. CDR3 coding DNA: TGTGCCAGCAGTTATCTAAACGACGAGCAGTACTTC.

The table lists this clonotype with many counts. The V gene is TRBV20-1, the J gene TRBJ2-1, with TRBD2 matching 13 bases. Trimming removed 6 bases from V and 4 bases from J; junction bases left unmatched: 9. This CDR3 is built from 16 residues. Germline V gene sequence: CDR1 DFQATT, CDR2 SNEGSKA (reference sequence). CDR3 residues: CSAPGGLAGAYNEQFF. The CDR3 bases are TGCAGTGCCCCAGGCGGACTAGCGGGGGCTTACAATGAGCAGTTCTTC.

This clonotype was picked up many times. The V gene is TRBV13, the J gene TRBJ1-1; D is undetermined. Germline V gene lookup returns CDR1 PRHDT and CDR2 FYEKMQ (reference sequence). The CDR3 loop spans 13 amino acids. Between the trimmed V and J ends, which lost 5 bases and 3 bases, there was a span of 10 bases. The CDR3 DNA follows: TGTGCCAGCAGCCTACGAAGGGACACTGAAGCTTTCTTT. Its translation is CASSLRRDTEAFF.

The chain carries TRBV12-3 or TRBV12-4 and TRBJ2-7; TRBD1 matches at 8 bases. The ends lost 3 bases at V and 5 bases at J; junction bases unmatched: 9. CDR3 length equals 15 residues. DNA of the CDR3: TGTGCCAGCAGTTTTCAGGGGGCGTATGGGAACGAGCAGTACTTC. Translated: CASSFQGAYGNEQYF.

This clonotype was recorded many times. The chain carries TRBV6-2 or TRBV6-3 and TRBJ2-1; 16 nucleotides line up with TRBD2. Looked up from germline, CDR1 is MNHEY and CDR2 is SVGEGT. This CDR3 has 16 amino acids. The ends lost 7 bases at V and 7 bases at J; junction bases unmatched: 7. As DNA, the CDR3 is TGTGCCAGCATCCCGGGACTAGCGGGGGGGCGGAATGAGCAGTTCTTC. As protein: CASIPGLAGGRNEQFF.

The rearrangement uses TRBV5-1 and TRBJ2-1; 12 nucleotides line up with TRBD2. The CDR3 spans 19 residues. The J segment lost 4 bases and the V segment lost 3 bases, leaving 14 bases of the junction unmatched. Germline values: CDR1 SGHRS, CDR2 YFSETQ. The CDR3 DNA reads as TGCGCCAGCAGCTCTACACGACTAGCGGGGGCCCTCCCGTACAATGAGCAGTTCTTC. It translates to CASSSTRLAGALPYNEQFF.

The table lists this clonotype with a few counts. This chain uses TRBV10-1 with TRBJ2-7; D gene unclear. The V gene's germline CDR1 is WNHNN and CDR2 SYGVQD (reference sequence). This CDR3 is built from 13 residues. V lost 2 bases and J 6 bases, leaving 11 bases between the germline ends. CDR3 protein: CASSEQAPGEQYF. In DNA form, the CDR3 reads TGCGCCAGCAGTGAGCAGGCCCCCGGCGAGCAGTACTTC.

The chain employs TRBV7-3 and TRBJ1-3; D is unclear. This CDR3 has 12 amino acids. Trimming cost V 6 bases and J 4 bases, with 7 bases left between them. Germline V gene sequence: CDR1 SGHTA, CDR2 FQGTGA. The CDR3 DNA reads TGTGCCAGCAGGGTATCCGGAAACACCATATATTTT. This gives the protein CASRVSGNTIYF.

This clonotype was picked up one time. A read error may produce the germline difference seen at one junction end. The CDR3 region has the DNA TGTGCCAGCAGCTCGGACGGGACCTTGGAGCAGCACTTC. Protein product: CASSSDGTLEQHF. The chain links TRBV7-9 to TRBJ2-7; D may match TRBD1 or TRBD2 (5 bases each). There are 13 residues in the CDR3. CDR1 is SEHNR, CDR2 FQNEAQ, per germline (reference sequence).

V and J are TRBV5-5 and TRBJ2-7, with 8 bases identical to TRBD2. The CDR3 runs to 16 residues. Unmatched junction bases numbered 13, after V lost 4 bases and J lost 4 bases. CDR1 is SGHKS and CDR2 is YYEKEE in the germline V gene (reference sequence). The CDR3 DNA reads TGTGCCAGCAGCCCTGGCCCGGGGGGGTTGGGATACGAGCAGTACTTC. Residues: CASSPGPGGLGYEQYF.

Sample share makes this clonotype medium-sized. CDR3 nucleotides: TGTGCCAGCAGCCCGGATAGGACAGCGAAGTATGGCTACACCTTC. Its translation is CASSPDRTAKYGYTF. The rearrangement links TRBV5-8 to TRBJ1-2; TRBD1 might be the D (6 bases). Trimming left V 4 bases short and J 5 bases short, with 18 bases between. The germline gives CDR1 SGHTS, CDR2 YDEGEE. This CDR3 is 15 amino acids long.

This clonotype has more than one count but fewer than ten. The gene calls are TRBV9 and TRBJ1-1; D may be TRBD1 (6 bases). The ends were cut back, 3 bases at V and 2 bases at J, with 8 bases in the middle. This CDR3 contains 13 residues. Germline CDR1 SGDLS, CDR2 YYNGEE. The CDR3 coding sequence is TGTGCCAGCAGCGAGGGGGACAACACTGAAGCTTTCTTT. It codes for CASSEGDNTEAFF.

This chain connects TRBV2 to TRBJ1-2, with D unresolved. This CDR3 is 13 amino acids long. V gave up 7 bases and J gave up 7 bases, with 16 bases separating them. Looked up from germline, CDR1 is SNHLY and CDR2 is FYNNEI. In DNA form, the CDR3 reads TGTGCCAGCATCCCAGCGGGCGTAGTTGGCTACACCTTC. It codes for CASIPAGVVGYTF.

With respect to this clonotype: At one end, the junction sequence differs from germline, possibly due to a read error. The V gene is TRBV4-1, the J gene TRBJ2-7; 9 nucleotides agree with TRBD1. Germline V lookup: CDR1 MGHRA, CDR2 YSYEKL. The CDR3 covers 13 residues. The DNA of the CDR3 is TGTGCCAGCACCGGGACAGGGTTAAACGAGCAGTACTTC. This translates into CASTGTGLNEQYF.

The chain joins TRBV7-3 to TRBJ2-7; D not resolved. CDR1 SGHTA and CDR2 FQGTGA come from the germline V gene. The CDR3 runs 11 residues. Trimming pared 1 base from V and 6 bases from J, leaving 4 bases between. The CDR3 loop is CASSLIGEQYF. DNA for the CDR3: TGTGCCAGCAGCTTAATCGGCGAGCAGTACTTC.

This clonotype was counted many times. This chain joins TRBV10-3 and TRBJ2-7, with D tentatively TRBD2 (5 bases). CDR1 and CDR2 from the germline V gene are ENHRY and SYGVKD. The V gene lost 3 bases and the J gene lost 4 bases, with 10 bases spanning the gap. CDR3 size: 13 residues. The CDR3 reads CAISEAAAYEQYF. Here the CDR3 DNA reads TGTGCCATCAGTGAAGCGGCCGCGTACGAGCAGTACTTC.

CDR3: CASQRGLAGTYEQYF. The CDR3 region has the DNA TGTGCCAGCCAAAGAGGACTAGCGGGCACCTACGAGCAGTACTTC. The gene calls are TRBV19 and TRBJ2-7; 11 positions match TRBD2. The CDR3 totals 15 residues. Looked up from germline, CDR1 is LNHDA and CDR2 is SQIVND (reference sequence). After removal of 9 bases from V and 2 bases from J, the junction contained 9 bases not matched to a gene.

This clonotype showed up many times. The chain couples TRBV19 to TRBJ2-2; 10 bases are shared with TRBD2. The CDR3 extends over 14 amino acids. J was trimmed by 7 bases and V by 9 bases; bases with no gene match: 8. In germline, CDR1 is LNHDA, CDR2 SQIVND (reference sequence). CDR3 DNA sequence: TGTGCCAGGAATAGGACTAGCGGAGGCGGGGAGCTGTTTTTT. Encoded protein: CARNRTSGGGELFF. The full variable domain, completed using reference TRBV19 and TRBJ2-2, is DGGITQSPKYLFRKEGQNVTLSCEQNLNHDAMYWYRQDPGQGLRLIYYSQIVNDFQKGDIAEGYSVSREKKESFPLTVTSAQKNPTAFYLCARNRTSGGGELFFGEGSRLTVL.

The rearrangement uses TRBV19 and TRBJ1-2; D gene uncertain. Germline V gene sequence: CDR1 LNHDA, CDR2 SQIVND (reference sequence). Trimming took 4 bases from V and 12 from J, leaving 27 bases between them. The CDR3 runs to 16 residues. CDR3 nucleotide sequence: TGTGCCAGTAGTACTTTGCGGGGTAGACGAACTCCTGGAAACACCTTC. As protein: CASSTLRGRRTPGNTF.

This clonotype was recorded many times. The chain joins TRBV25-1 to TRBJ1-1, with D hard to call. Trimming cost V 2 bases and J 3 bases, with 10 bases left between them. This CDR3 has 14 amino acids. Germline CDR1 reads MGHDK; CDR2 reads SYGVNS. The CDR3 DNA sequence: TGTGCCAGCAGTGAAGGACTGATGCACACTGAAGCTTTCTTT. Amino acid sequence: CASSEGLMHTEAFF.

The CDR3 loop is CSHRGGRPSYEQYF. DNA for the CDR3: TGCAGCCACCGGGGCGGGAGGCCATCCTACGAGCAGTACTTC. The chain recombines TRBV20-1 with TRBJ2-7, with 8 bases identical to TRBD2. CDR1 is DFQATT, CDR2 SNEGSKA, per germline (reference sequence). The CDR3 sequence is 14 residues long.